A selection of T cell receptor beta chains follows, all from one sample in a study of T-cell memory formation after mild COVID-19. TCRdb reprocessed the 5' RACE reads with MiXCR, giving one entry per CDR3 protein. The table lists 250,000 to 300,000 distinct CDR3 sequences, around 16% of them singletons. The sample taken for sequencing was PBMCs or a T cell subset sorted from them (not recorded which). The origin of the receptors is a young man who had mild COVID-19 (a few samples of this study predate the infection). Cell type and time point are not known. Both conserved end residues are part of each CDR3. The order of the fields is CDR3 DNA, CDR3 protein, V gene, clone size, D gene, J gene. A D gene is named only where the DNA matches it firmly. The size entry is marked missing in some rows and otherwise reads once, few, many or a size class.

TGTGCCATTGCTATTGACAGGGACACTGAAGCTTTCTTT	CAIAIDRDTEAFF	TRBV19	few	TRBD1	TRBJ1-1
TGTGCCAGCAGTTACTCCGGGGCCCAACGGTTCTTC	CASSYSGAQRFF	TRBV6-2/TRBV6-3	NA	NA	TRBJ2-1
TGTGCCAGCAGACGACTCCGGGACTCCCAGATCCCAGAGACCCAGTACTTC	CASRRLRDSQIPETQYF	TRBV11-2	NA	NA	TRBJ2-5
TGTGCCAGCAGCCAAACTAGCGGGGCCTCTCAGCAGTATTTT	CASSQTSGASQQYF	TRBV7-7	few	TRBD2	TRBJ2-3
TGTGCCAGCAGCACCCCCTCCGCGGCAGGCACGTTAGCCAAAAACATTCAGTACTTC	CASSTPSAAGTLAKNIQYF	TRBV7-2	many	NA	TRBJ2-4
TGTGCCAGCCTATTCTTTGGCCCCTACTCACTTGAAGCTTTCTTT	CASLFFGPYSLEAFF	TRBV6-4	once	NA	TRBJ1-1
TGTGCCACCGCCGGGACAGGGGATCAGCCCCAGCATTTT	CATAGTGDQPQHF	TRBV19	NA	TRBD1	TRBJ1-5
TGTGCCAGCAGTCCTCTCCCGGGACGCCGTGTTGATGGCTACACCTTC	CASSPLPGRRVDGYTF	TRBV6-2/TRBV6-3	many	NA	TRBJ1-2
TGTGCCAGCTCACCAGGCAATCTACAAGAGACCCAGTACTTC	CASSPGNLQETQYF	TRBV18	many	NA	TRBJ2-5
TGTGCCAGCAGTCCCCGGAGGGTCCCCGATCAGCCCCAGCATTTT	CASSPRRVPDQPQHF	TRBV6-1	NA	NA	TRBJ1-5
TGTGCCAGCAGCCAAGAGGGCCCGGCGGGGTTGACCCAGTACTTC	CASSQEGPAGLTQYF	TRBV4-2	many	NA	TRBJ2-5
TGTGCCAGCATGGCAGGGCCTGGAAACACCATATATTTT	CASMAGPGNTIYF	TRBV11-2	few	NA	TRBJ1-3
TGTGCCAGCAGCACGTATGCCGGGGAGCTGTTTTTT	CASSTYAGELFF	TRBV7-3	few	NA	TRBJ2-2